This is a list of T cell receptor beta chains from one sample in a study of T cells in Graves' hyperthyroidism and ophthalmopathy. One entry per CDR3 protein, called by TCRdb with MiXCR from the multiplex PCR reads. Among about 350,000 distinct CDR3 sequences listed, roughly 14% were seen once. Specimen: blood. All receptors derive from a woman in her 30s with Graves' hyperthyroidism. Each CDR3 is given with its conserved first and last residue. The order of the fields is clone size, V gene, CDR3 length, J gene, D gene, CDR3 protein, CDR3 DNA. The D gene is left open where the match is weak. Rows give clone size only sometimes, using once, few, many, or a class for an expanded clone.

size: many
V: TRBV12-3/TRBV12-4
length: 15
J: TRBJ2-7
D: -
CDR3: CASSLGRGRGYEQYF
DNA: TGTGCCAGCAGTTTAGGTCGTGGCAGGGGCTACGAGCAGTACTTC

size: many
V: TRBV11-2
length: 15
J: TRBJ2-5
D: TRBD2
CDR3: CASRGLAGGQGTQYF
DNA: TGTGCCAGCAGGGGACTAGCGGGAGGACAAGGGACCCAGTACTTC

size: many
V: TRBV7-2
length: 15
J: TRBJ1-2
D: -
CDR3: CASSLAGTGGYGYTF
DNA: TGTGCCAGCAGCCTCGCCGGGACGGGCGGCTATGGCTACACCTTC

size: many
V: TRBV7-2
length: 11
J: TRBJ2-7
D: -
CDR3: CASSLYIEQYF
DNA: TGTGCCAGCAGCCTGTACATCGAGCAGTACTTC

size: many
V: TRBV28
length: 14
J: TRBJ2-7
D: -
CDR3: CASSSRWVSYEQYF
DNA: TGTGCCAGCAGTTCCCGATGGGTGTCCTACGAGCAGTACTTC

size: many
V: TRBV28
length: 17
J: TRBJ2-2
D: TRBD2
CDR3: CASSFTIAGGHTGELFF
DNA: TGTGCCAGCAGTTTTACAATAGCGGGAGGACACACCGGGGAGCTGTTTTTT

size: many
V: TRBV12-3/TRBV12-4
length: 13
J: TRBJ2-2
D: -
CDR3: CASRAGYTGELFF
DNA: TGTGCCAGCAGAGCAGGGTACACCGGGGAGCTGTTTTTT

size: few
V: TRBV6-1
length: 16
J: TRBJ2-7
D: -
CDR3: CASSEKGSKTPYEQYF
DNA: TGTGCCAGCAGTGAAAAAGGGTCTAAAACTCCCTACGAGCAGTACTTC

size: many
V: TRBV6-2/TRBV6-3
length: 12
J: TRBJ2-7
D: -
CDR3: CASSHPREEQYF
DNA: TGTGCCAGCAGCCATCCCAGGGAGGAGCAGTACTTC

size: many
V: TRBV27
length: 14
J: TRBJ2-5
D: -
CDR3: CASSAARVEETQYF
DNA: TGTGCCAGCAGCGCAGCGAGGGTCGAGGAGACCCAGTACTTC

size: -
V: TRBV30
length: 14
J: TRBJ1-2
D: TRBD1
CDR3: CAWRNRGSAYGYTF
DNA: TGTGCCTGGAGGAACAGGGGTTCGGCCTATGGCTACACCTTC

size: many
V: TRBV15
length: 15
J: TRBJ2-7
D: -
CDR3: CATSRDGGSGHEQYF
DNA: TGTGCCACCAGCAGAGATGGGGGCTCGGGACACGAGCAGTACTTC

size: few
V: TRBV28
length: 18
J: TRBJ1-5
D: -
CDR3: CASSLQGIGILSNQPQHF
DNA: TGTGCCAGCAGTTTACAAGGGATTGGCATCTTAAGCAATCAGCCCCAGCATTTT

size: many
V: TRBV12-3/TRBV12-4
length: 15
J: TRBJ2-2
D: TRBD2
CDR3: CASWETSGFGGELFF
DNA: TGTGCCAGCTGGGAGACTAGCGGGTTCGGCGGGGAGCTGTTTTTT

size: -
V: TRBV7-2
length: 15
J: TRBJ1-3
D: -
CDR3: CASSLRDPSGNTIYF
DNA: TGTGCCAGCAGCTTACGCGACCCCTCTGGAAACACCATATATTTT

size: few
V: TRBV6-2/TRBV6-3
length: 13
J: TRBJ2-5
D: -
CDR3: CASTINGILNQYF
DNA: TGTGCCAGCACAATTAATGGGATCCTCAACCAGTACTTC

size: many
V: TRBV28
length: 14
J: TRBJ2-1
D: TRBD2
CDR3: CASRRAGGTNEQFF
DNA: TGTGCCAGCAGACGAGCGGGAGGCACGAATGAGCAGTTCTTC

size: once
V: TRBV7-3
length: 15
J: TRBJ2-5
D: TRBD2
CDR3: CASSLAGGRQETQYF
DNA: TGTGCCAGCAGTCTAGCGGGGGGGCGTCAAGAGACCCAGTACTTC

size: few
V: TRBV19
length: 13
J: TRBJ1-2
D: -
CDR3: CASSIIGDYGYTF
DNA: TGTGCCAGTAGTATAATTGGGGACTATGGCTACACCTTC

size: -
V: TRBV28
length: 13
J: TRBJ2-7
D: -
CDR3: CASSLSIPLEQYF
DNA: TGTGCCAGCAGTTTAAGTATACCTCTGGAGCAGTACTTC

size: -
V: TRBV29-1
length: 15
J: TRBJ1-4
D: -
CDR3: CSVEEGADLGEKLFF
DNA: TGCAGCGTTGAAGAGGGGGCTGACCTTGGGGAAAAACTGTTTTTT

size: few
V: TRBV5-1
length: 18
J: TRBJ2-2
D: TRBD2
CDR3: CASSPTVLAGGFTGELFF
DNA: TGCGCCAGCAGCCCTACGGTTCTAGCGGGAGGGTTTACCGGGGAGCTGTTTTTT

size: -
V: TRBV20-1
length: 14
J: TRBJ2-7
D: TRBD2
CDR3: CSAPRTSIAYEQYF
DNA: TGCAGTGCACCTCGGACTAGTATCGCCTACGAGCAGTACTTC

size: many
V: TRBV6-2/TRBV6-3
length: 15
J: TRBJ1-1
D: TRBD1
CDR3: CASSPLGDRNTEAFF
DNA: TGTGCCAGCAGCCCGTTGGGGGACAGAAACACTGAAGCTTTCTTT

size: few
V: TRBV19
length: 15
J: TRBJ2-2
D: -
CDR3: CASLTRRSNTGELFF
DNA: TGTGCCAGTCTGACTAGAAGATCGAACACCGGGGAGCTGTTTTTT

size: -
V: TRBV25-1
length: 11
J: TRBJ1-2
D: -
CDR3: CASRQADGYTF
DNA: TGTGCCAGCAGGCAAGCGGATGGCTACACCTTC

size: many
V: TRBV12-3/TRBV12-4
length: 16
J: TRBJ2-3
D: TRBD2
CDR3: CASTLQLAGGDDTQYF
DNA: TGTGCCAGCACCCTTCAACTAGCGGGAGGGGACGATACGCAGTATTTT

size: many
V: TRBV3-1
length: 16
J: TRBJ2-2
D: TRBD2
CDR3: CASFPGRARGTGELFF
DNA: TGTGCCAGCTTTCCCGGGAGGGCCCGAGGCACCGGGGAGCTGTTTTTT

size: many
V: TRBV2
length: 16
J: TRBJ2-1
D: TRBD2
CDR3: CASRPKSGSSYNEQFF
DNA: TGTGCCAGCAGGCCCAAAAGCGGGAGCTCCTACAATGAGCAGTTCTTC

size: -
V: TRBV7-2
length: 15
J: TRBJ2-1
D: -
CDR3: CASSLGSSPSNEQFF
DNA: TGTGCCAGCAGCTTAGGCTCATCCCCGTCCAATGAGCAGTTCTTC

size: many
V: TRBV12-5
length: 14
J: TRBJ2-1
D: -
CDR3: CASGIPGQTNEQFF
DNA: TGTGCTAGTGGTATCCCGGGACAAACCAATGAGCAGTTCTTC

size: few
V: TRBV7-6
length: 13
J: TRBJ2-5
D: -
CDR3: CASRKEPQETQYF
DNA: TGTGCCAGCAGGAAGGAGCCCCAAGAGACCCAGTACTTC

size: -
V: TRBV6-1
length: 14
J: TRBJ1-5
D: -
CDR3: CASSEGLSNQPQHF
DNA: TGTGCCAGCAGTGAGGGTTTGAGCAATCAGCCCCAGCATTTT

size: many
V: TRBV12-5
length: 13
J: TRBJ2-3
D: -
CDR3: CASGLGTTDTQYF
DNA: TGTGCTAGTGGTTTGGGAACCACAGATACGCAGTATTTT

size: many
V: TRBV5-6
length: 14
J: TRBJ1-5
D: -
CDR3: CASSLGGLHQPQHF
DNA: TGTGCCAGCAGCTTAGGCGGACTTCACCAGCCCCAGCATTTT

size: many
V: TRBV28
length: 13
J: TRBJ2-5
D: -
CDR3: CASSAPGTETQYF
DNA: TGTGCCAGCAGTGCCCCGGGGACGGAGACCCAGTACTTC

size: many
V: TRBV10-3
length: 11
J: TRBJ2-7
D: -
CDR3: CAISSLYEQYF
DNA: TGTGCCATCAGCTCACTCTACGAGCAGTACTTC

size: -
V: TRBV3-1
length: 19
J: TRBJ2-1
D: TRBD2
CDR3: CASSPGTSGPDFSYNEQFF
DNA: TGTGCCAGCAGCCCAGGGACTAGCGGGCCCGATTTCTCCTACAATGAGCAGTTCTTC